The sequence of this T cell receptor beta chain was determined in a study of T-cell reconstitution after alpha-beta-depleted transplantation in children. Unique molecular identifiers were incorporated when the TCRbeta library was constructed. TCRdb reprocessed the PCR reads via MiXCR and lists one record per CDR3 protein. The table includes around 600,000 distinct CDR3 sequences, around a sixth detected once. Many counts were recorded for this clonotype. The CDR3 length is 14 residues. CDR1 DFQATT and CDR2 SNEGSKA come from the germline V gene (reference sequence). Trimming left V 3 bases short and J 3 bases short, with 14 bases between.

The chain joins TRBV20-1 to TRBJ2-5, with a possible D match to TRBD1 (5 bases). The source was PBMCs from the stem cell graft donor, collected from the stem cell graft. The receptor was isolated from a human donor who donated a stem cell graft to a child with acute myeloid leukemia. CDR3 nucleotides: TGCAGTGCTAGGCCTTCAGGGATAGAAGAGACCCAGTACTTC. Amino acid sequence: CSARPSGIEETQYF.